The clone carrying this T cell receptor (beta chain) was counted ten times or more. What it binds is unknown. V gave up 6 bases and J gave up 1 base, with 9 bases separating them. There are 12 residues in the CDR3. Germline V gives CDR1 DFQATT, CDR2 SNEGSKA (reference sequence). Unique molecular identifiers tagged the TCRbeta library. TCRdb reprocessed the PCR reads with MiXCR, giving one entry per CDR3 protein. The top ten clones hold roughly 0.77% of a sample with around 700,000 distinct CDR3 sequences, around 13% of them seen once. The data derive from a study of T-cell reconstitution after alpha-beta-depleted transplantation in children. Study results and caveats: Diversity of TCRbeta at day 60 was high in some patients, arising from surviving recipient T cells and thymic progenitors. About two months after transplant, alpha-beta T cells reportedly came from several hundred expanded graft clones.

The chain uses TRBV20-1 and TRBJ1-1; D remains unclear. The specimen comprised PBMCs, sampled before TCRalphabeta/CD19-depleted stem cell transplant. The TCR originated in a girl aged 2 to 10 with congenital amegakaryocytic thrombocytopenia, due to receive a stem cell transplant. CDR3 bases: TGCAGTGCCAAGAGTGGGAACACTGAAGCTTTCTTT. Translation gives CSAKSGNTEAFF.